This entry describes one T cell receptor (beta chain). Using its own MiXCR run on the RT-PCR reads, TCRdb lists one record per CDR3 protein. The sample has about 680,000 distinct CDR3 sequences; approximately 15% are singletons. CDR3 size: 15 residues. Trimming cost V 2 bases and J 0 bases, with 8 bases left between them. The sample taken for sequencing was memory CD4+ T cells from blood. The J gene is TRBJ2-4, the V gene TRBV12-3 or TRBV12-4; D is ambiguous. This sequence was found in a female donor in good health, serving as a healthy control. CDR3 amino acids: CASSLWAVAKNIQYF. CDR3 nucleotides: TGTGCCAGCAGTTTATGGGCCGTAGCCAAAAACATTCAGTACTTC.